This T cell receptor (beta chain) appears in the sequencing data of a study of cytomegalovirus exposure and HLA in healthy donors. Study-level results: Using the classifier, cytomegalovirus status was reportedly diagnosed with high specificity and sensitivity.

PCR primers comprised 60 Vbeta and 13 Jbeta primers. Assay used: immunoSEQ multiplex PCR; TCRdb lists only in-frame clones, some missing. The data hold 150,000 to 200,000 clones, with around 75% observed a single time. For this clone: Its target is unknown.

Per the germline V gene, CDR1 is SEHNR and CDR2 is FQNEAQ (reference sequence). With 3 bases removed from V and 4 bases from J, the gap between germline ends came to 12 bases. CDR3 size: 14 residues. The genes are TRBV7-9 and TRBJ1-1; no firm D call. The sequenced material came from PBMCs. The origin of this receptor is a male donor in good health and CMV-seronegative. The CDR3: CASSLRVLRTEAFF. As DNA, the CDR3 is TGTGCCAGCAGCTTGAGGGTTTTACGCACTGAAGCTTTCTTT. The full variable domain, rest sourced from reference TRBV7-9 and TRBJ1-1, is DTGVSQNPRHKITKRGQNVTFRCDPISEHNRLYWYRQTLGQGPEFLTYFQNEAQLEKSRLLSDRFSAERPKGSFSTLEIQRTEQGDSAMYLCASSLRVLRTEAFFGQGTRLTVV.